Each of the 2 T cell receptor beta chains below was sequenced from the same sample in a study of T cell changes during pregnancy in multiple sclerosis (dated by TCRdb to 2018 to 2020). Receptor amplification or capture employed the immunoSEQ multiplex PCR assay. TCRdb limited this immuneACCESS table to in-frame rearrangements with V and J called. A share of clones is missing; checked studies link under half to unresolved V genes, and the rest is unexplained. The sample table records some 51,000 clones; around 92% of these occur just once. Clones ranked in the top ten supply about 4.1% of the sample. Sequencing used CD8+ T cells from peripheral blood mononuclear cells, obtained in the first trimester of pregnancy. The receptors originated from a female donor with multiple sclerosis, enrolled in a pregnancy study.

The chain joins TRBV11-2 to TRBJ2-3; a possible D gene is TRBD1 (5 bases). Germline V gene data show CDR1 as SGHAT and CDR2 as FQNNGV. Trimming shortened V by 5 bases and J by 7 bases, and 10 bases separated the two germline ends. This CDR3 is 12 amino acids long. CDR3 residues: CASSGAEYTQYF. In DNA, the CDR3 is TGTGCCAGCAGCGGGGCGGAGTATACGCAGTATTTT.

This chain uses TRBV7-3 with TRBJ2-1, with D possibly TRBD1 on 6 matching bases. Trimming stripped 4 bases from V and 3 bases from J, with 13 bases between. Germline V gene sequence: CDR1 SGHTA, CDR2 FQGTGA. The CDR3 sequence is 15 residues long. The CDR3 is CASSSTGSGYNEQFF. CDR3 DNA sequence: TGTGCCAGCAGCTCCACAGGGTCGGGCTACAATGAGCAGTTCTTC.